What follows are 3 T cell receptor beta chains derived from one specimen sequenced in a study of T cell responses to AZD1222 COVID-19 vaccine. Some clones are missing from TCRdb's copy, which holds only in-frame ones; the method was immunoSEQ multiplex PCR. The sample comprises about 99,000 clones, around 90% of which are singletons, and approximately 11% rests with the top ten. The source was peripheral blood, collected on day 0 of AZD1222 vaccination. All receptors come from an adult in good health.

The CDR3 DNA reads as TGTGCCAGCAGCTTGGCGTTGGACAGATATTACGAGCAGTACTTC. This gives the protein CASSLALDRYYEQYF. The rearrangement links TRBV5-4 to TRBJ2-7, with D perhaps matching TRBD1 (6 bases). This CDR3 has 15 amino acids. Trimming left V 0 bases short and J 4 bases short, with 14 bases between. Germline-derived CDR1 and CDR2 are SGHNT and YYREEE (reference sequence). Using reference TRBV5-4 and TRBJ2-7 for the parts outside the CDR3, the full variable domain is ETGVTQSPTHLIKTRGQQVTLRCSSQSGHNTVSWYQQALGQGPQFIFQYYREEENGRGNFPPRFSGLQFPNYSSELNVNALELDDSALYLCASSLALDRYYEQYFGPGTRLTVT.

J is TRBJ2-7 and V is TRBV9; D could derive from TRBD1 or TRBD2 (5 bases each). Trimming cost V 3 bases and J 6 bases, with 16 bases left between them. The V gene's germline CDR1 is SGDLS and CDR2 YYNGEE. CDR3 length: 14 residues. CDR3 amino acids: CASSGPGTSGEQYF. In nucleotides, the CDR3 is TGTGCCAGCAGCGGGCCTGGGACGTCTGGCGAGCAGTACTTC.

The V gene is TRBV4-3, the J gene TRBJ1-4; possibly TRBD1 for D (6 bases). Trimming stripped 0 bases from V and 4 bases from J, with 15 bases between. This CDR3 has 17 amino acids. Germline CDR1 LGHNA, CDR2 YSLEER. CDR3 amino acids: CASSQEVMGALNEKLFF. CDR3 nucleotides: TGCGCCAGCAGCCAAGAAGTCATGGGGGCTCTTAATGAAAAACTGTTTTTT.